Listed below are T cell receptor beta chains from one sample, sequenced in a study of OX40 agonist ivuxolimab in advanced cancers. Here immunoSEQ multiplex PCR was the method, and the copy in TCRdb shows in-frame clones only, minus some. The sample contains some 120,000 clones, 80% to 95% of which appear only once. The source material was CD4+ or CD8+ T cells sorted from blood, sampled in a trial of the OX40 agonist ivuxolimab. These receptors were collected from an adult with an advanced solid tumor such as melanoma, head and neck, liver or kidney cancer. The CDR3 runs from the conserved cysteine through the conserved F or W. A D gene is named only where the DNA matches it firmly. The size of a clone is reported for some rows only, either as once, few or many, or as a class for expanded clones.

D gene	V gene	clone size	J gene	CDR3 DNA	CDR3 protein
.	TRBV29-1	.	TRBJ2-2	TGCAGCGTTGAAATGTGGGGAACGAACACCGGGGAGCTGTTTTTT	CSVEMWGTNTGELFF
.	TRBV5-8	.	TRBJ2-1	TGTGCCAGCAGCTTCGGTAGCGGCGCCTACAATGAGCAGTTCTTC	CASSFGSGAYNEQFF
.	TRBV7-3	.	TRBJ2-5	TGTGCCAGCAGCCCCTCCCCAGGGGTCCAAGAGACCCAGTACTTC	CASSPSPGVQETQYF
.	TRBV18	.	TRBJ1-1	TGTGCCAGCTCATCCCGACGGGGAAGGAACACTGAAGCTTTCTTT	CASSSRRGRNTEAFF
.	TRBV7-3	once	TRBJ2-1	TGTGCCAGCAGCTTAACTTTGGGCACTAGCAATGAGCAGTTCTTC	CASSLTLGTSNEQFF
.	TRBV20-1	.	TRBJ2-7	TGCAGTGTGGAGTGGTCCTACGAGCAGTACTTC	CSVEWSYEQYF
.	TRBV5-1	.	TRBJ1-2	TGCGCCAGCAGCTTGGGTGGCGGAGACTATGGCTACACCTTC	CASSLGGGDYGYTF
TRBD1	TRBV19	.	TRBJ2-7	TGTGCCAGTAGCCCCGGGACAGGGCCCTACGAGCAGTACTTC	CASSPGTGPYEQYF
.	TRBV29-1	.	TRBJ2-2	TGCAGCGTGTTAACAGGGTTCACACCGAGTACCGGGGAGCTGTTTTTT	CSVLTGFTPSTGELFF
.	TRBV20-1	.	TRBJ1-2	TGCAGTGCTCTCTCTTTTGAGGGCTACACCTTC	CSALSFEGYTF
.	TRBV7-2	.	TRBJ1-1	TGTGCCAGCAGCCCCGGGACGGGGGAAGATAGGGCTTTCTTT	CASSPGTGEDRAFF
.	TRBV4-1	few	TRBJ2-1	TGCGCCAGCAGCCAACCCTTTATCGAACAGACTATAGAGCAGTTCTTC	CASSQPFIEQTIEQFF
.	TRBV30	.	TRBJ1-5	TGTGCCTGGAGTGTAAGGGAGCTTTTCAATCAGCCCCAGCATTTT	CAWSVRELFNQPQHF
TRBD1	TRBV11-2	.	TRBJ1-3	TGTGCCAGCAGCTTAGGACAGGGGGGCGGCAACACCATATATTTT	CASSLGQGGGNTIYF
.	TRBV18	.	TRBJ1-1	TGTGCCAGCTCACCATGGCTGGGCACTGAAGCTTTCTTT	CASSPWLGTEAFF
.	TRBV7-3	.	TRBJ2-7	TGTGCCAGCAGCTTAGTTCCGGGAAACGAGCAGTACTTC	CASSLVPGNEQYF
.	TRBV5-1	.	TRBJ1-1	TGCGCCAGCAGCTCCCCCGGCAGGGGTACTGAAGCTTTCTTT	CASSSPGRGTEAFF
.	TRBV28	.	TRBJ2-7	TGTGCCTGGGGGGGGCGGTCCTACGAGCAGTACTTC	CAWGGRSYEQYF
TRBD2	TRBV5-1	.	TRBJ2-3	TGCGCCAGCTGGGCGGGGGACCAGTTGGATACGCAGTATTTT	CASWAGDQLDTQYF
.	TRBV5-5	.	TRBJ1-1	TGTGCCAGCAGCTTCTGGGCGAGCACTGAAGCTTTCTTT	CASSFWASTEAFF
.	TRBV15	.	TRBJ1-2	TGTGCCACCAGCAGAGATCAGCAGAGTTCTAACTATGGCTACACCTTC	CATSRDQQSSNYGYTF
.	TRBV18	once	TRBJ1-4	TGTGCCAGCTCCCCCTATGTAGAGGGTGAAAAACTGTTTTTT	CASSPYVEGEKLFF
.	TRBV6-1	.	TRBJ1-1	TGTGCCAGCAGAGTCGCCCGGGTGGACACTGAAGCTTTCTTT	CASRVARVDTEAFF
.	TRBV29-1	.	TRBJ1-2	TGCAGCGACGCCGCAGGGGACTATGGCTACACCTTC	CSDAAGDYGYTF
.	TRBV6-1	few	TRBJ1-2	TGTGCCTGCCGACGCTACACCTTC	CACRRYTF
.	TRBV12-5	.	TRBJ1-2	TGTGCTAGTGGTTTGTGGGCAGAAAGCAGCTATGGCTACACCTTC	CASGLWAESSYGYTF
.	TRBV7-9	.	TRBJ2-2	TGTGCCAGCAGCCTTGACAGGCTTAAGAGGACCGGGGAGCTGTTTTTT	CASSLDRLKRTGELFF
.	TRBV6-1	.	TRBJ1-6	TGTGCCAGCAGTGAAGCAGCCTCACCCCTCCACTTT	CASSEAASPLHF
.	TRBV19	.	TRBJ1-5	TGTGCCAGTAGTATAAACAGGGTGGGTCAGCCCCAGCATTTT	CASSINRVGQPQHF
.	TRBV13	few	TRBJ1-1	TGTGCCAGCAGCTTGGACAGCGCGTACACTGAAGCTTTCTTT	CASSLDSAYTEAFF
.	TRBV4-3	.	TRBJ2-2	TGCGCCAGCAGCCAAGCGAACTCTGCTGGTAGCGCCGGGGAGCTGTTTTTT	CASSQANSAGSAGELFF
.	TRBV7-9	.	TRBJ1-5	TGTGCCAGCAGCTCGGGACAAGGCAATCAGCCCCAGCATTTT	CASSSGQGNQPQHF
.	TRBV5-8	.	TRBJ1-2	TGTGCCAGCAGCTTAGGTGGGGGCTACACCTTC	CASSLGGGYTF
TRBD1	TRBV18	.	TRBJ1-5	TGTGCCAGCTCACCATTAGGGACAGTCAATCAGCCCCAGCATTTT	CASSPLGTVNQPQHF
TRBD2	TRBV6-5	.	TRBJ2-3	TGTGCCAGCAGTTACGTCCCTAGCGGACGCACAGATACGCAGTATTTT	CASSYVPSGRTDTQYF
TRBD1	TRBV29-1	.	TRBJ1-2	TGCAGCGTTGGAGGACAGGGATTTGCTGGCTACACCTTC	CSVGGQGFAGYTF
TRBD1	TRBV29-1	.	TRBJ1-1	TGCAGCACCCGGACAGGGGGCTGGTACCCTGAAGCTTTCTTT	CSTRTGGWYPEAFF
TRBD1	TRBV19	.	TRBJ2-7	TGTGCCAGTAGTATGTCCAGGGGGCGCGATGAGCAGTACTTC	CASSMSRGRDEQYF
.	TRBV7-2	.	TRBJ2-3	TGTGCCAGCAGCTTAGGGATCACAGATACGCAGTATTTT	CASSLGITDTQYF
.	TRBV5-8	.	TRBJ2-1	TGTGCCAGCAGCTCCTTTAGCGGCAACGTCTACAATGAGCAGTTCTTC	CASSSFSGNVYNEQFF
.	TRBV6-5	.	TRBJ2-7	TGTGCCAGCAGCCAAGGGCCCAACTACGAGCAGTACTTC	CASSQGPNYEQYF
.	TRBV21-1	once	TRBJ2-7	TGTGCCAGCAGCAAAGCGCAGTTAGCGGGCGGCGAGCAGTACTTC	CASSKAQLAGGEQYF
TRBD1	TRBV18	.	TRBJ2-2	TGTGCCAGCTCACCACCGGCGCAGGGGGCTGCCGGGGAGCTGTTTTTT	CASSPPAQGAAGELFF
.	TRBV9	once	TRBJ2-1	TGTGCCAGCAGCGTTGCATCAGCCAGCTCCTACAATGAGCAGTTCTTC	CASSVASASSYNEQFF
.	TRBV28	.	TRBJ1-5	TGTGCCAGCAGCCTTGGCCTGAGGCCCCAGCATTTT	CASSLGLRPQHF
TRBD1	TRBV10-3	.	TRBJ1-1	TGTGCCATCAGTGAAAGACAGGGGGCGACTGAAGCTTTCTTT	CAISERQGATEAFF
.	TRBV4-1	.	TRBJ2-5	TGCGCCAGCAGCCATTATAATCCGGGAGCGGAGACCCAGTACTTC	CASSHYNPGAETQYF